This TCR beta chain comes out of a study of T cell repertoires in cytomegalovirus infection. Whole-study context: Carrying CMV and the relevant HLA type showed in public TCR beta signatures.

Study conclusions and caveats: CMV-specific TCR beta clonotypes restricted by HLA-C dominated the ex vivo response. CMV carriers with the relevant HLA were identified by cumulative public TCR beta family frequency.

TCRdb reanalysed the reads using MiXCR and keeps one entry per CDR3 protein. The table has approximately 71,000 distinct CDR3 sequences, 3% to 4.5% seen once. The CDR3 runs to 15 residues. The V gene end was trimmed by 3 bases and the J gene end by 3 bases; junction bases not matched to a gene: 2. From germline, CDR1 is SGHAT and CDR2 FQNNGV. This clonotype has more than one count but fewer than ten. What it binds is unknown. Specimen: PBMCs. This TCR derives from a human donor in good health (CMV status not recorded). Some clones in this sample may be carry-over from other donors' samples. The rearrangement links TRBV11-2 to TRBJ1-3, with 10 bases matching TRBD1. In DNA, the CDR3 is TGTGCCAGCAGCTTCGACAGGGGGCTTGGAAACACCATATATTTT. Translation gives CASSFDRGLGNTIYF.